These 3 T cell receptor beta chains originate from one sample sequenced in a study of blood T cell repertoires in COVID-19. Sequenced by immunoSEQ multiplex PCR; TCRdb stores in-frame clones only, minus some. The table lists 35,000 to 45,000 clones, roughly 88% of them singletons. The source material was peripheral blood. The origin of the receptors is a human donor in a cohort sampled during active COVID-19.

The chain combines TRBV5-1 with TRBJ2-5, with D perhaps TRBD1 (5 bases). This CDR3 is built from 13 residues. Trimming left V 5 bases short and J 1 base short, with 9 bases between. From germline, CDR1 is SGHRS and CDR2 YFSETQ. CDR3 in amino acids: CASRRTPQETQYF. CDR3 nucleotides: TGCGCCAGCAGAAGGACACCCCAAGAGACCCAGTACTTC.

The V gene is TRBV6-5, the J gene TRBJ2-3; 7 nucleotides line up with TRBD2. CDR1 MNHEY and CDR2 SVGAGI come from the germline V gene. V was pared by 7 bases and J by 0 bases, with 7 bases of the junction left unmatched. The length of the CDR3 is 15 residues. This chain's CDR3 is CASTTRDYSTDTQYF. The CDR3 region has the DNA TGTGCCAGCACGACCCGGGACTATAGCACAGATACGCAGTATTTT.

The chain couples TRBV6-2 or TRBV6-3 to TRBJ2-3, with 7 bases lining up with TRBD2. This CDR3 spans 18 amino acids. The V gene's germline CDR1 is MNHEY and CDR2 SVGEGT. Trimming at V came to 0 bases and at J to 1 base, leaving 10 bases not matched to a gene. The CDR3 here is CASSYSPASGERTDTQYF. CDR3 sequence (DNA): TGTGCCAGCAGTTACTCGCCGGCCAGCGGGGAACGCACAGATACGCAGTATTTT.